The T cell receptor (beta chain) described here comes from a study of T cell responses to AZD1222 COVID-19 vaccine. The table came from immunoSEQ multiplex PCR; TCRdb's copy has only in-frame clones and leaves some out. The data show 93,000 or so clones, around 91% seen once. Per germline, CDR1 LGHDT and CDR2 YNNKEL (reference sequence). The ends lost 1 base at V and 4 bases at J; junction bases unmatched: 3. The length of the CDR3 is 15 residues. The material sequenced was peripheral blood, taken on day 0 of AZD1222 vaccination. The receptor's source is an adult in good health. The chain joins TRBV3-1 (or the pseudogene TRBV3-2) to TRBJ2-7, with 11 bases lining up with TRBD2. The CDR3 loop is CASSQVLAGGYEQYF. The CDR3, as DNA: TGTGCCAGCAGCCAAGTCCTAGCGGGAGGATACGAGCAGTACTTC.